The 13 T cell receptor beta chains reported below all come from one sample, sequenced in a study of cytomegalovirus exposure and HLA in healthy donors. PCR involved 60 Vbeta and 13 Jbeta primers. Clones were sequenced by immunoSEQ multiplex PCR, and TCRdb holds only the in-frame ones, with some missing. Of approximately 190,000 clones in the sample, 80% to 90% were seen once. Sequencing input: PBMCs. The receptors stem from a man aged 40-55 years in good health and CMV-seropositive.

This rearrangement joins TRBV19 to TRBJ2-5; 8 positions agree with TRBD1. The junction had 11 bases not matched to a gene; V was cut back by 3 bases and J by 2 bases. The CDR3 covers 17 residues. Germline loops: CDR1 LNHDA, CDR2 SQIVND (reference sequence). This chain's CDR3 is CASSIKGRGLGQETQYF. CDR3 nucleotide sequence: TGTGCCAGTAGTATCAAGGGCAGGGGGCTAGGTCAAGAGACCCAGTACTTC.

The sample holds one count of this clone. The chain links TRBV27 to TRBJ1-2; 9 bases map to TRBD1. The junction had 9 bases not matched to a gene; V was cut back by 6 bases and J by 4 bases. CDR3 size: 15 residues. Germline assignment: CDR1 MNHEY and CDR2 SMNVEV (reference sequence). CDR3 DNA: TGTGCCAGCAGAAGACCGGGACAGGGAGGCTATGGCTACACCTTC. As protein: CASRRPGQGGYGYTF.

The genes are TRBV29-1 and TRBJ1-2; D not certain. The ends were cut back, 1 base at V and 1 base at J, with 19 bases in the middle. CDR3 length: 17 residues. Per germline, CDR1 SQVTM and CDR2 ANQGSEA. The CDR3 protein is CSVEGVGAEPYNYGYTF. The CDR3 region has the DNA TGCAGCGTTGAAGGGGTAGGAGCGGAACCTTATAACTATGGCTACACCTTC.

This clone appeared a single time. The V and J genes are TRBV7-9 and TRBJ1-2; D is undetermined. The V gene lost 5 bases and the J gene lost 0 bases, with 4 bases spanning the gap. The germline CDR1 and CDR2 sequences are SEHNR and FQNEAQ (reference sequence). This CDR3 comprises 12 residues. The CDR3 reads CASSQTNYGYTF. CDR3 nucleotides: TGTGCCAGCAGCCAGACTAACTATGGCTACACCTTC.

V and J are TRBV5-1 and TRBJ1-2; a weak D match, TRBD1 (6 bases). This CDR3 is built from 14 residues. V lost 3 bases and J lost 7, with 16 bases in between. Looked up from germline, CDR1 is SGHRS and CDR2 is YFSETQ. CDR3 in amino acids: CASSSAGEFGGYTF. The CDR3 nucleotides read TGCGCCAGCAGCTCGGCAGGGGAGTTTGGTGGCTACACCTTC.

This clone appeared a few times. The chain joins TRBV7-9 to TRBJ2-1; TRBD2 matches at 7 bases. This CDR3 has 13 residues. The germline V gene encodes CDR1 SEHNR and CDR2 FQNEAQ (reference sequence). The ends lost 5 bases at V and 7 bases at J; junction bases unmatched: 5. For the CDR3, the DNA is TGTGCCAGCAGCCCTGGCGGGGGAAATGAGCAGTTCTTC. Protein: CASSPGGGNEQFF.

V gene TRBV18 combines with J gene TRBJ1-4; D gene uncertain. The CDR3 sequence is 16 residues long. CDR1 is KGHSH and CDR2 is LQKENI in the germline V gene. V shed 2 bases and J shed 0 bases, with 10 bases lying between them. The DNA for the CDR3 is TGTGCCAGCTCACCAAACACCGTTGCAACTAATGAAAAACTGTTTTTT. Its protein product is CASSPNTVATNEKLFF.

The CDR3 here is CASSFKQGAEKLFF. CDR3 nucleotide sequence: TGTGCCAGCAGCTTTAAACAGGGGGCGGAAAAACTGTTTTTT. The chain combines TRBV5-5 with TRBJ1-4, with 9 bases matching TRBD1. This CDR3 is 14 amino acids long. Germline V gives CDR1 SGHKS, CDR2 YYEKEE (reference sequence). With V trimmed by 2 bases and J by 8 bases, 4 bases remained unmatched.

A word on this clone: The same CDR3 is also encoded by other DNA sequences in this sample. The V gene is TRBV27, the J gene TRBJ2-7; maybe TRBD1 (6 bases). Looked up from germline, CDR1 is MNHEY and CDR2 is SMNVEV (reference sequence). The ends were cut back, 5 bases at V and 2 bases at J, with 13 bases in the middle. CDR3 size: 14 residues. The DNA for the CDR3 is TGTGCCAGCAGTCCCTCGACAGGAGCCTACGAGCAGTACTTC. Residues: CASSPSTGAYEQYF.

The chain carries TRBV7-2 and TRBJ2-7; 12 bases agree with TRBD2. The CDR3 loop spans 18 amino acids. Germline CDR1 and CDR2: SGHTA and FQGNSA. V dropped 0 bases and J dropped 1; count of bases not matched to a gene: 7. The CDR3 loop reads CASSLALWTSGTSYEQYF. DNA for the CDR3: TGTGCCAGCAGCTTAGCGCTTTGGACTAGCGGGACTTCCTACGAGCAGTACTTC.

This sequence joins TRBV27 and TRBJ2-7; D possibly corresponds to TRBD1 (8 bases). Germline CDR1 and CDR2: MNHEY and SMNVEV (reference sequence). V lost 5 bases and J lost 3, with 17 bases in between. The CDR3 runs 15 residues. CDR3 loop: CASSLYRGGFYEQYF. Written as DNA, the CDR3 is TGTGCCAGCAGTCTCTACAGGGGGGGGTTCTACGAGCAGTACTTC.

In its sample, this clone was seen once. This chain connects TRBV6-5 to TRBJ1-1; TRBD1 might be the D (6 bases). V lost 0 bases and J 5 bases, leaving 13 bases between the germline ends. The CDR3 consists of 15 residues. The germline V gene encodes CDR1 MNHEY and CDR2 SVGAGI. Here the CDR3 reads CASSYSWSGETEAFF. The CDR3 nucleotides read TGTGCCAGCAGTTACTCGTGGTCAGGGGAAACTGAAGCTTTCTTT.

This sequence joins TRBV2 and TRBJ2-1; D remains ambiguous. CDR3 length equals 14 residues. Deletions cut 6 bases from V and 6 bases from J, with 15 bases between. Germline CDR1 reads SNHLY; CDR2 reads FYNNEI. CDR3 sequence reads: CASSPVSTTNEQFF. DNA for the CDR3: TGTGCCAGCAGCCCGGTTAGCACCACCAATGAGCAGTTCTTC. Based on the CDR3 plus reference TRBV2 and TRBJ2-1, the full variable domain is EPEVTQTPSHQVTQMGQEVILRCVPISNHLYFYWYRQILGQKVEFLVSFYNNEISEKSEIFDDQFSVERPDGSNFTLKIRSTKLEDSAMYFCASSPVSTTNEQFFGPGTRLTVL.